The rows below give T cell receptor beta chains drawn from one sample of a study of molecular identifiers for immune sequencing clone quantification. From the PCR reads, TCRdb called clonotypes with MiXCR, one entry per CDR3 protein. Of some 680,000 distinct CDR3 sequences listed, roughly 25% are singletons. The source material was naive CD8+ T cells from blood, with Jurkat cell RNA spiked in. The receptors come from a human donor in good health. Some libraries in this study had Jurkat cell RNA spiked in. Both conserved end residues are part of each CDR3. The D gene is left open where the match is weak. Not all rows give a size; the values are once, few, many and, for expanded clones, a class.

len | j_gene | d_gene | v_gene | abundance | CDR3aa | CDR3nt
15 | TRBJ1-5 | - | TRBV20-1 | few | CSARDPGREGQPQHF | TGCAGTGCTAGAGATCCGGGGAGGGAAGGTCAGCCCCAGCATTTT
17 | TRBJ2-1 | TRBD2 | TRBV4-1 | many | CASSQAELAGAGNEQFF | TGCGCCAGCAGCCAAGCTGAACTAGCGGGGGCGGGGAATGAGCAGTTCTTC
14 | TRBJ2-2 | - | TRBV20-1 | - | CSALDVLATGELFF | TGCAGTGCTCTGGACGTACTAGCCACCGGGGAGCTGTTTTTT
14 | TRBJ1-5 | - | TRBV12-3/TRBV12-4 | many | CASTRLGADQPQHF | TGTGCCAGCACCCGCCTCGGGGCGGATCAGCCCCAGCATTTT
12 | TRBJ2-5 | - | TRBV3-1 | many | CASTRGMETQYF | TGTGCCAGCACTCGGGGAATGGAGACCCAGTACTTC
15 | TRBJ2-1 | TRBD2 | TRBV29-1 | few | CSVVLAVPSYNEQFF | TGCAGCGTTGTACTAGCGGTTCCCTCCTACAATGAGCAGTTCTTC
12 | TRBJ2-4 | - | TRBV19 | many | CASSSIPDSQYF | TGTGCCAGTAGCTCCATACCGGACAGTCAGTACTTC
15 | TRBJ2-3 | - | TRBV6-5 | many | CASSYGGRGTDTQYF | TGTGCCAGCAGTTACGGGGGACGGGGCACAGATACGCAGTATTTT
15 | TRBJ2-6 | - | TRBV7-9 | - | CASSLVPLGANVLTF | TGTGCCAGCAGCTTAGTTCCTCTGGGGGCCAACGTCCTGACTTTC
19 | TRBJ2-6 | TRBD1 | TRBV5-1 | many | CASSLAPGQGAFGANVLTF | TGCGCCAGCAGCTTGGCGCCGGGACAGGGGGCTTTTGGGGCCAACGTCCTGACTTTC
17 | TRBJ2-2 | - | TRBV19 | few | CASSPPDMGLYTGELFF | TGTGCCAGTAGTCCCCCTGATATGGGACTCTACACCGGGGAGCTGTTTTTT
13 | TRBJ1-3 | - | TRBV29-1 | few | CSVALSSGNTIYF | TGCAGCGTTGCCTTGAGCTCTGGAAACACCATATATTTT
17 | TRBJ2-3 | - | TRBV27 | many | CASSFLETGGLSDTQYF | TGTGCCAGCAGTTTTCTAGAGACAGGAGGTCTATCAGATACGCAGTATTTT
14 | TRBJ1-5 | TRBD1 | TRBV6-5 | many | CASSFEGGSQPQHF | TGTGCCAGCAGCTTTGAAGGGGGCTCCCAGCCCCAGCATTTT
15 | TRBJ2-5 | - | TRBV28 | - | CASSSPRDVQEPQYF | TGTGCCAGCAGTTCCCCTCGGGACGTACAAGAGCCCCAGTACTTC
15 | TRBJ2-7 | - | TRBV27 | - | CASSLTAGYGYEQYF | TGTGCCAGCAGTTTAACCGCAGGGTATGGGTACGAGCAGTACTTC
13 | TRBJ2-7 | - | TRBV7-8 | many | CASSLGPTAEQYF | TGTGCCAGCAGCTTAGGGCCTACCGCCGAGCAGTACTTC
16 | TRBJ1-2 | - | TRBV7-2 | - | CAGSLERGKYRYGYTF | TGTGCCGGCAGCTTAGAACGGGGGAAGTACCGGTATGGCTACACCTTC
15 | TRBJ2-1 | TRBD2 | TRBV11-2 | - | CASSHPWLADNEQFF | TGTGCCAGCAGCCACCCATGGCTAGCGGACAATGAGCAGTTCTTC
14 | TRBJ2-7 | - | TRBV5-1 | many | CASSLVWGSYEQYF | TGCGCCAGCAGCTTGGTTTGGGGCTCCTACGAGCAGTACTTC
16 | TRBJ1-3 | - | TRBV5-3 | - | CASSLELSGSRNTIYF | TGTGCCAGCAGCTTAGAGCTGTCAGGGAGTCGAAACACCATATATTTT
15 | TRBJ1-6 | - | TRBV9 | many | CASSVERDYGSPLHF | TGTGCCAGCAGCGTAGAGAGGGACTATGGTTCACCCCTCCACTTT
14 | TRBJ2-3 | - | TRBV20-1 | few | CSAPYLDPVDTQYF | TGCAGTGCCCCATACTTGGACCCCGTAGATACGCAGTATTTT
18 | TRBJ1-3 | - | TRBV4-3 | many | CASSQDWSDSFSGNTIYF | TGCGCCAGCAGCCAAGATTGGAGCGACAGCTTCTCTGGAAACACCATATATTTT
14 | TRBJ1-2 | - | TRBV7-9 | many | CASSLVRGSYGYTF | TGTGCCAGCAGCTTAGTCAGGGGATCCTATGGCTACACCTTC
16 | TRBJ2-3 | - | TRBV7-9 | few | CASSLEDSSGEDTQYF | TGTGCCAGCAGCTTAGAGGATAGCTCGGGGGAAGATACGCAGTATTTT
17 | TRBJ2-6 | TRBD2 | TRBV6-6 | many | CASSLGIAGVGANVLTF | TGTGCCAGCAGTTTGGGAATAGCGGGAGTTGGGGCCAACGTCCTGACTTTC
18 | TRBJ1-5 | - | TRBV3-1 | - | CASSHEDRDRNSNQPQHF | TGTGCCAGCAGCCATGAAGACCGAGACAGAAATAGCAATCAGCCCCAGCATTTT
14 | TRBJ2-7 | TRBD1 | TRBV20-1 | few | CSARWSQGAGEQYF | TGCAGTGCTAGATGGAGCCAGGGGGCGGGGGAGCAGTACTTC